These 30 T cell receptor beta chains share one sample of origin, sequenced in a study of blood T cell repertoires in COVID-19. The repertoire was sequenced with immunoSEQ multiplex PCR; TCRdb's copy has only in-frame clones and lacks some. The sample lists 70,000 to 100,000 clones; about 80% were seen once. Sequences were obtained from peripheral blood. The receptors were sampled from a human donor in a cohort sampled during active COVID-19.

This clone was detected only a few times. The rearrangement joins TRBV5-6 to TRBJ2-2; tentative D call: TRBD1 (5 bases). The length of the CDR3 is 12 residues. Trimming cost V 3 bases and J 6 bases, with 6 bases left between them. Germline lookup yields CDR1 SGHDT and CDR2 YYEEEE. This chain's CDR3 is CASSSGSGELFF. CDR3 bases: TGTGCCAGCAGCTCAGGGTCCGGGGAGCTGTTTTTT.

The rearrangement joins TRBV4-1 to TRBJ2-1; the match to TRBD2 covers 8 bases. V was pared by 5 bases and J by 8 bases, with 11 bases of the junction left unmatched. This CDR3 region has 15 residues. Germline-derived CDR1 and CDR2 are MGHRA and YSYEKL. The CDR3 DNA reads TGCGCCAGCAGCTCCCGGGGTAGCGGGAAAGATGAGCAGTTCTTC. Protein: CASSSRGSGKDEQFF.

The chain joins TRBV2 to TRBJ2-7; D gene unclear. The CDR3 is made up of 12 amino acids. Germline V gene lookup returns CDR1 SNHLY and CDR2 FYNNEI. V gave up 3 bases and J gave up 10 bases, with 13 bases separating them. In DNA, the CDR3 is TGTGCCAGCAGTGATGTTGCGCGGTTACAGTACTTC. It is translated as CASSDVARLQYF.

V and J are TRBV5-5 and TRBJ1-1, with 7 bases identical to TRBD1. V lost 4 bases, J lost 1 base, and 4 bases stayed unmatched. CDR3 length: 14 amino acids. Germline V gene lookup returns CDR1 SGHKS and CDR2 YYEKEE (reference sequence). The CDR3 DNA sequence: TGTGCCAGCAGCGTGACAGGGTGGAACACTGAAGCTTTCTTT. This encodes CASSVTGWNTEAFF.

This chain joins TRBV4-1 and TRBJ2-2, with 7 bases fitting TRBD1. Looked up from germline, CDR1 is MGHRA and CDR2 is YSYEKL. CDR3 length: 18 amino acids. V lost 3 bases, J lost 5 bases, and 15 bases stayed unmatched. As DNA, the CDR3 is TGCGCCAGCAGCCAGCGTCCCGGGACCCAGGGGGAAACCGGGGAGCTGTTTTTT. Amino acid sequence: CASSQRPGTQGETGELFF.

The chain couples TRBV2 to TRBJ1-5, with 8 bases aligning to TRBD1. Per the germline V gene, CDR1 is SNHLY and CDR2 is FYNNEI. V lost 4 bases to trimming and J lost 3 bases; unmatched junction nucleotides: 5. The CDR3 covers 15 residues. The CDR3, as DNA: TGTGCCAGCAGTGGGGTGGGACAGGCCAATCAGCCCCAGCATTTT. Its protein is CASSGVGQANQPQHF.

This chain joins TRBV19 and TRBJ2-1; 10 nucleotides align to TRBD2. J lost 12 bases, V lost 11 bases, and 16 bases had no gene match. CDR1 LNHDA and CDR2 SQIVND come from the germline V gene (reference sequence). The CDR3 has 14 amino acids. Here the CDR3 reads CAFEGGIAGGTQFF. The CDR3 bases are TGTGCCTTCGAGGGGGGGATAGCGGGAGGTACGCAGTTCTTC.

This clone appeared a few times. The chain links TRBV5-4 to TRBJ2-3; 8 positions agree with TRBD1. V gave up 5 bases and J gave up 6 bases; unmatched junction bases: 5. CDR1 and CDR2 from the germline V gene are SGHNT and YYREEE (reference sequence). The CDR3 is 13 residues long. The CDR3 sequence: CASRQGAVDTQYF. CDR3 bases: TGTGCCAGCAGGCAGGGGGCTGTGGATACGCAGTATTTT.

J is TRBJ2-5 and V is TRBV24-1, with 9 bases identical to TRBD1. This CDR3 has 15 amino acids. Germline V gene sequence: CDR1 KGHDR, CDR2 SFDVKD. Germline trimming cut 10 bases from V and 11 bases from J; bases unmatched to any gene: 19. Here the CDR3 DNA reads TGTGCCACGTCCCTGGGACAGGGCCCAAGTAGAGGACAGTACTTC. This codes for CATSLGQGPSRGQYF.

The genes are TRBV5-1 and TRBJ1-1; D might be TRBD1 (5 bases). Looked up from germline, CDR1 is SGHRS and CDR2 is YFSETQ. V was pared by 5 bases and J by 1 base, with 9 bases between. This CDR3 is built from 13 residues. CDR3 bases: TGCGCCAGCAGGATTACAGGGAACACTGAAGCTTTCTTT. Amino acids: CASRITGNTEAFF.

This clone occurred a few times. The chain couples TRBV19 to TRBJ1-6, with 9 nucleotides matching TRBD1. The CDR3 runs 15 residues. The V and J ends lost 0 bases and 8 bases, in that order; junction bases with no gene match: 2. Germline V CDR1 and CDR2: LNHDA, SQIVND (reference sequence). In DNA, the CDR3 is TGTGCCAGTAGTATAGAGGGACAGGGTGATTCACCCCTCCACTTT. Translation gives CASSIEGQGDSPLHF.

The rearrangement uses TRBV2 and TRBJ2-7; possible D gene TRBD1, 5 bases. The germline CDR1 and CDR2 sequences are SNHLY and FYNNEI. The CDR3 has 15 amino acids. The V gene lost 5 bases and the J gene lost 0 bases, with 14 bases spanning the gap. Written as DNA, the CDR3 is TGTGCCAGCAGTTACCCCAGGGTTGGCTCCTACGAGCAGTACTTC. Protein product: CASSYPRVGSYEQYF.

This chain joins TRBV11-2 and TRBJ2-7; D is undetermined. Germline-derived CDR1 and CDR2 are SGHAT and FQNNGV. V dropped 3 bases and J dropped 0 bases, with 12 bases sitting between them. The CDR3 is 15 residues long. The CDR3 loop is CASSLVGGASYEQYF. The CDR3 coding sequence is TGTGCCAGCAGCTTGGTTGGCGGTGCCTCCTACGAGCAGTACTTC.

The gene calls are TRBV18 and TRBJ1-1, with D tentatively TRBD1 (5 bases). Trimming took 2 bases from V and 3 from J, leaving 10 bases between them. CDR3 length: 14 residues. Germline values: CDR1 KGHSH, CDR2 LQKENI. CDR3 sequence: CASSPRGGDTEAFF. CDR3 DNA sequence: TGTGCCAGCTCACCAAGGGGAGGGGACACTGAAGCTTTCTTT.

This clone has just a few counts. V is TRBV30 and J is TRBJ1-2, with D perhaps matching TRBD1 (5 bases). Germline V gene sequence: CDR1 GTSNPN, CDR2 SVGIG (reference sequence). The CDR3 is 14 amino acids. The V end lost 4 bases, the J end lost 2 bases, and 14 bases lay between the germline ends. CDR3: CAWTAKGMNYGYTF. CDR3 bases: TGTGCCTGGACTGCCAAGGGGATGAACTATGGCTACACCTTC.

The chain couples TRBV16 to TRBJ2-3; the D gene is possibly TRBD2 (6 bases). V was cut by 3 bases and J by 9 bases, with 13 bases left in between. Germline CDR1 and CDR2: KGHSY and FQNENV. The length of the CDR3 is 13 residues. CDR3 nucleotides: TGTGCCAGCAGCCAGTCGGACTATAAAACGCAGTATTTT. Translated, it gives CASSQSDYKTQYF. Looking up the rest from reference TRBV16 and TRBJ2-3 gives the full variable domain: GEEVAQTPKHLVRGEGQKAKLYCAPIKGHSYVFWYQQVLKNEFKFLISFQNENVFDETGMPKERFSAKCLPNSPCSLEIQATKLEDSAVYFCASSQSDYKTQYFGPGTRLTVL.

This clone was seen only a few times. The CDR3 is CASSEALRGRGGELFF. The CDR3 DNA is TGTGCCAGCAGTGAAGCGCTAAGGGGGCGCGGCGGGGAGCTGTTTTTT. V and J are TRBV6-1 and TRBJ2-2; 7 bases are shared with TRBD1. This CDR3 is built from 16 residues. V was clipped by 0 bases and J by 7 bases; unmatched bases: 8. Germline V lookup: CDR1 MNHNS, CDR2 SASEGT.

CDR3 amino acids: CASIGTKRGYEQYF. DNA for the CDR3: TGTGCCAGCATTGGGACCAAGAGGGGGTACGAGCAGTACTTC. The chain has TRBV28 and TRBJ2-7; TRBD1 might be the D (6 bases). The CDR3 totals 14 residues. Germline-derived CDR1 and CDR2 are MDHEN and SYDVKM. V was clipped by 7 bases and J by 4 bases, with 17 bases between them.

CDR3 sequence: CASSQRPGTGPPYEQYF. The CDR3 coding sequence is TGTGCCAGCAGCCAACGTCCCGGGACAGGACCACCCTACGAGCAGTACTTC. This chain connects TRBV4-2 to TRBJ2-7; 8 positions match TRBD1. Germline V gene lookup returns CDR1 LGHNA and CDR2 YNFKEQ. Unmatched junction bases numbered 11, after V lost 2 bases and J lost 2 bases. CDR3 size: 17 residues.

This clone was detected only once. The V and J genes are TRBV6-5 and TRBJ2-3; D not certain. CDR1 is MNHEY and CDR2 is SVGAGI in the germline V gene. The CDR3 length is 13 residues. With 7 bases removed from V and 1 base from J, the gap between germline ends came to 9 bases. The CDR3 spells CASTGVGTDTQYF. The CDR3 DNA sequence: TGTGCCAGCACCGGAGTCGGCACAGATACGCAGTATTTT.

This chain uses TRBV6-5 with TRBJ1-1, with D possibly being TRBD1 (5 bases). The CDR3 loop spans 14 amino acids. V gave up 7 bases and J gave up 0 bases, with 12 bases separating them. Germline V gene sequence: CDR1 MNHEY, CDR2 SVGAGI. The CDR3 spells CASTLGGMNTEAFF. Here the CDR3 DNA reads TGTGCCAGCACCCTGGGGGGTATGAACACTGAAGCTTTCTTT.

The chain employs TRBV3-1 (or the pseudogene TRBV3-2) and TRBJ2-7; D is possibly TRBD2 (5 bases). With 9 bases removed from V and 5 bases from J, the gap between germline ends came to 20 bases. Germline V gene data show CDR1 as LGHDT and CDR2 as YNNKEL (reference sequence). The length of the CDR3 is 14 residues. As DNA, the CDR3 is TGTGCCAGGACGAAGAGGGAGAGAGTCAACGAGCAGTACTTC. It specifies CARTKRERVNEQYF.

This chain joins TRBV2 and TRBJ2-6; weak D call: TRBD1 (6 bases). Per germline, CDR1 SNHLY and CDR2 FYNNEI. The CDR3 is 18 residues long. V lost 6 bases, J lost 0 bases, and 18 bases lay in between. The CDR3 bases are TGTGCCAGCAGCGTAAATCTTGGACAGAGCTCTGGGGCCAACGTCCTGACTTTC. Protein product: CASSVNLGQSSGANVLTF. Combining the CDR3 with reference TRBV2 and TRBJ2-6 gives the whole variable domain EPEVTQTPSHQVTQMGQEVILRCVPISNHLYFYWYRQILGQKVEFLVSFYNNEISEKSEIFDDQFSVERPDGSNFTLKIRSTKLEDSAMYFCASSVNLGQSSGANVLTFGAGSRLTVL.

The CDR3 bases are TGCGCCAGCAGCCCCCAATCAGCTAACTATGGCTACACCTTC. This gives the protein CASSPQSANYGYTF. The chain couples TRBV5-1 to TRBJ1-2; no reliable D call. V lost 4 bases to trimming and J lost 0 bases, with 10 bases between them. The CDR3 spans 14 residues. From germline, CDR1 is SGHRS and CDR2 YFSETQ. The full variable domain, with the rest looked up from reference TRBV5-1 and TRBJ1-2, is KAGVTQTPRYLIKTRGQQVTLSCSPISGHRSVSWYQQTPGQGLQFLFEYFSETQRNKGNFPGRFSGRQFSNSRSEMNVSTLELGDSALYLCASSPQSANYGYTFGSGTRLTVV.

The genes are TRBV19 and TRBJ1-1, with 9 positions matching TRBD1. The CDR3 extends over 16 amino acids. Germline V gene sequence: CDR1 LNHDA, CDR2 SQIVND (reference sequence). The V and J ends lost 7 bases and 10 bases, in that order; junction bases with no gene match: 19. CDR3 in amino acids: CASTSSGTGIIQSAFF. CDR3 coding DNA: TGTGCCAGTACCTCATCGGGGACAGGGATAATTCAGTCAGCTTTCTTT.

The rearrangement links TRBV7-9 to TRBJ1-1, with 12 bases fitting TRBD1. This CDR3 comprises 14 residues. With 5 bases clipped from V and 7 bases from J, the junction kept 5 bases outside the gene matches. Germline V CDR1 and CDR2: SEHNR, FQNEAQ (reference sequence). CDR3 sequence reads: CASSMGQGAGEAFF. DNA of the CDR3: TGTGCCAGCAGCATGGGACAGGGGGCTGGTGAAGCTTTCTTT. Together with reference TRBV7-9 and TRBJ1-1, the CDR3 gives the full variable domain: DTGVSQNPRHKITKRGQNVTFRCDPISEHNRLYWYRQTLGQGPEFLTYFQNEAQLEKSRLLSDRFSAERPKGSFSTLEIQRTEQGDSAMYLCASSMGQGAGEAFFGQGTRLTVV.

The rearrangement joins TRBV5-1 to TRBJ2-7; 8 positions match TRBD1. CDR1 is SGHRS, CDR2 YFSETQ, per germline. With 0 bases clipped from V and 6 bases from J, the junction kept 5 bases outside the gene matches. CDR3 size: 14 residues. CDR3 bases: TGCGCCAGCAGCTTGGGGACAGGGTCGGGCGAGCAGTACTTC. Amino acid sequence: CASSLGTGSGEQYF.

The CDR3 reads CATSDSDRVGGYTF. CDR3 nucleotides: TGTGCCACCAGTGATTCGGACAGGGTGGGTGGCTACACCTTC. The chain combines TRBV24-1 with TRBJ1-2; 8 nucleotides match TRBD1. The germline V gene has CDR1 KGHDR and CDR2 SFDVKD. V gave up 2 bases and J gave up 7 bases; unmatched junction bases: 5. The CDR3 runs to 14 residues.

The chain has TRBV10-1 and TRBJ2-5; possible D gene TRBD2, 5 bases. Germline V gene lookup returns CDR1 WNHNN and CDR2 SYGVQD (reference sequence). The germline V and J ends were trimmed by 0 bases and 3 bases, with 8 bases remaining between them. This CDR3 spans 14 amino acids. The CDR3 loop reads CASSESAGKETQYF. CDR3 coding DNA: TGCGCCAGCAGTGAGTCTGCCGGGAAAGAGACCCAGTACTTC.

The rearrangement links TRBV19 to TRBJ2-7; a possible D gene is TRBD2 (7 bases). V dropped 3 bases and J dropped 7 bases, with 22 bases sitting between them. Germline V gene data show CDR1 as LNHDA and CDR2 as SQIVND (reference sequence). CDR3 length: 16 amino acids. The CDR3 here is CASSMRSAGAPREQYF. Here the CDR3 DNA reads TGTGCCAGTAGTATGCGGTCGGCGGGGGCCCCGCGGGAGCAGTACTTC.